A selection of T cell receptor beta chains follows, all from one sample in a study of human T cells and chemical hapten exposure. TCRdb fed the RACE reads into MiXCR, producing one record per CDR3 protein. Among some 77,000 distinct CDR3 sequences listed, under 13% were seen once. The material was whole blood, obtained in connection with sensitization to the hapten diphenylcyclopropenone (DPC). These receptors came from a woman aged 45-60 years with alopecia areata. Some clones in this sample may be carry-over from other donors' samples. Both conserved end residues are part of each CDR3. The D gene is left open where the match is weak. Size is stated for part of the rows, as once, few or many counts, or as a class when the clone is expanded.

v_call	cdr3_length	j_call	clone_size	d_call	cdr3_aa	cdr3_nt
TRBV7-6	16	TRBJ2-3	few	TRBD2	CASSLPGLAEADTQYF	TGTGCCAGCAGCCTACCGGGACTAGCGGAAGCAGATACGCAGTATTTT
TRBV11-3	16	TRBJ2-1	.	.	CASSLGASVFADEQFF	TGTGCCAGCAGCTTAGGCGCTAGCGTCTTCGCGGATGAGCAGTTCTTC
TRBV7-9	15	TRBJ2-2	.	.	CASSVYAQDTGELFF	TGTGCCAGCAGCGTCTATGCGCAGGACACCGGGGAGCTGTTTTTT
TRBV12-3/TRBV12-4	13	TRBJ2-1	.	.	CASSFSRMNEQFF	TGTGCCAGCAGTTTTAGCCGGATGAATGAGCAGTTCTTC
TRBV10-3	12	TRBJ1-6	few	TRBD1	CAISPGQGTLHF	TGTGCCATCAGTCCGGGACAGGGGACCCTCCACTTT
TRBV27	15	TRBJ2-2	many	.	CASSKRQVVTGELFF	TGTGCCAGCAGTAAGCGACAGGTCGTCACCGGGGAGCTGTTTTTT
TRBV29-1	13	TRBJ2-1	.	TRBD1	CSVEGQDNNEQFF	TGCAGCGTGGAGGGACAGGATAACAATGAGCAGTTCTTC
TRBV5-1	15	TRBJ2-5	.	.	CASSLVLGTQETQYF	TGCGCCAGCAGCTTGGTACTGGGAACGCAGGAGACCCAGTACTTC
TRBV7-3	17	TRBJ2-3	.	TRBD2	CASSPMGLAGVGDTQYF	TGTGCCAGCAGCCCGATGGGACTAGCGGGAGTGGGAGATACGCAGTATTTT
TRBV2	14	TRBJ2-3	many	.	CATRTGTRTDTQYF	TGTGCCACGCGGACCGGGACCCGGACAGATACGCAGTATTTT